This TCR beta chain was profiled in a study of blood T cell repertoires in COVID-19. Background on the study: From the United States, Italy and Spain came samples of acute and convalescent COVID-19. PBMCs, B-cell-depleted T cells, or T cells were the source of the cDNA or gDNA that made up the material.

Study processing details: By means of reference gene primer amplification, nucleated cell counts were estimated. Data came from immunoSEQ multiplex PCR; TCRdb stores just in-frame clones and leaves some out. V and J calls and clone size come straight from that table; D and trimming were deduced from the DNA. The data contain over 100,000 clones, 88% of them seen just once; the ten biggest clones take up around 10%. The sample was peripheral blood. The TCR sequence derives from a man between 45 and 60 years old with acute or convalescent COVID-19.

CDR3 sequence (DNA): TGTGCCAGCTCACCACCGACCGGGGCCGGGGAGCTGTTTTTT. It yields the protein CASSPPTGAGELFF. The chain couples TRBV18 to TRBJ2-2, with D possibly matching TRBD2 (5 bases). Trimming took 0 bases from V and 6 from J, leaving 8 bases between them. CDR3 length: 14 amino acids. The germline V gene encodes CDR1 KGHSH and CDR2 LQKENI.